Here is one T cell receptor beta chain with its context. Germline assignment: CDR1 MNHEY and CDR2 SVGAGI. V lost 2 bases and J 0 bases, leaving 10 bases between the germline ends. The CDR3 spans 16 residues. This sample was taken from a study of follicular helper T cells after annual influenza vaccination. Profiled with immunoSEQ multiplex PCR; TCRdb holds only in-frame clones, not every one. This table holds fewer than 800 clones, roughly 70% found once. Time point of the sample: 2015-2016 season, 7 days after influenza vaccination. This chain links TRBV6-5 with TRBJ2-2; no reliable D call. The material sequenced was CXCR5+ CD38+ circulating T follicular helper cells from blood, taken 7 days after influenza vaccination. The sample's subset: circulating Tfh, non-naive CD4+CXCR5+PD-1+ (ICOS+CD38+ or ICOS-CD38-). This TCR came from an adult who received the influenza vaccine. The CDR3 loop is CASSYQSGTNTGELFF. CDR3 nucleotide sequence: TGTGCCAGCAGTTACCAGTCTGGAACGAACACCGGGGAGCTGTTTTTT.